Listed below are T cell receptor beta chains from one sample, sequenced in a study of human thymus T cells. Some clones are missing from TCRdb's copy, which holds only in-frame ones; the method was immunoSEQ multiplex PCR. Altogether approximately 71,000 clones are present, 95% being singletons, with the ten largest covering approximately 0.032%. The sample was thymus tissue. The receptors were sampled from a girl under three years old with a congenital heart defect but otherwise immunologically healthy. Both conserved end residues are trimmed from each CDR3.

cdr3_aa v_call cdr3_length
ASSPGTGDYGYT TRBV9 12
ASSRWGESLYNEQF TRBV5-1 14
ATSRDSSVNRIYGYT TRBV15 15
ASSSGQGSNEQY TRBV5-4 12
AWSPRTGKESNEGYTEAF TRBV30 18
ASSLTESNEAF TRBV5-1 11
ASSFSGVGYEQY TRBV5-1 12
ASSSGQGPDIYQETQY TRBV5-1 16
ASSLGQGAGGANVLT TRBV7-9 15
ASSGLWETQY TRBV18 10
ASSLEATRTYEQY TRBV5-8 13
ASTPLGGEQF TRBV6-5 10
ASSPQSWRSYNEQF TRBV18 14
ASSLEPGGYIQY TRBV7-9 12
ASSQFYEQY TRBV9 9
ATSRVGALDGELF TRBV15 13
ATSSRTEGYTEAF TRBV15 13
ASSCGGLSYEQY TRBV5-1 12
ASSPGIRVDYGYT TRBV6-5 13
ASSSYIQPTEGLSYEQY TRBV7-6 17
ASTEGATTNEKLF TRBV11-3 13
ASRERSPDKSTDTQY TRBV4-1 15
ASRRYYGTSGNLEAETQY TRBV12-2 18
ASSLAPRRRLYGYT TRBV7-9 14
ASSTERVTEAF TRBV5-6 11
ATRPRGHLKNTEAF TRBV19 14
ASSLLEGGGYT TRBV27 11
ASSLANEKHSPGFQETQY TRBV7-2 18
ASSCPYTDTQY TRBV6-5 11
ASRRKGQGEIYEQY TRBV5-6 14
ASSLVGQPNQPQH TRBV5-6 13
ASSFQPGLSSHQPQH TRBV5-5 15
ASSDPDRTEAF TRBV6-1 11
SVEGQEHALGYGYT TRBV29-1 14
ASSSSGTDLTDTQY TRBV5-6 14
ASSLMEGQPSGNTIY TRBV5-1 15
AWSALAPSYNEQF TRBV30 13
ASSLVSWDRVFCEQY TRBV7-8 15
ASSSLQGSWTWEY TRBV11-2 13
AISEGREQY TRBV10-3 9
ASSPRGGSGSTDTQY TRBV7-8 15
ASRTGVNQPQH TRBV6-6 11
ASSPIADTQY TRBV18 10
ASSLDQAPSGSSGANVLT TRBV11-3 18
ASSPKGGSSDTQY TRBV28 13
ASSLSRGRDEQY TRBV5-8 12
ASSLSVIPSGGTYEQY TRBV27 16
ATGGGAQY TRBV19 8
ASRRRQSGELF TRBV28 11
ASSQAWRVNTEAF TRBV4-1 13
ASSLETSSEAYEQY TRBV5-1 14
ASSLIRLEGSYEQY TRBV28 14
ASSLVWGSTKSRG TRBV7-9 13